These 6 T cell receptor beta chains came from one sample sequenced in a study of T cell clonality in common variable immunodeficiency. Study outcomes and limitations: In common variable immunodeficiency, TCR beta chains reportedly carried fewer deletions and N-nucleotide insertions.

Sequenced by immunoSEQ multiplex PCR; TCRdb stores in-frame clones only, minus some. The repertoire table contains several thousand clones. Which antigens these TCRs recognize remains unknown. Sequences were obtained from peripheral blood mononuclear cells. These receptors all stem from a human donor with common variable immunodeficiency.

To note about this clone: The read comes to an end 3 residues before the CDR3 does, leaving the germline J gene to fill in the end. The J gene is TRBJ2-3, the V gene TRBV20-1; 10 positions agree with TRBD2. The CDR3 is 14 residues long. After removal of 1 base from V and 6 bases from J, the junction contained 4 bases not matched to a gene. Germline V gene lookup returns CDR1 DFQATT and CDR2 SNEGSKA (reference sequence). CDR3 sequence reads: CSARGLAGADTQYF. The covered CDR3 bases are TGCAGTGCTAGAGGTCTAGCGGGGGCCGATACG.

This clone is called medium-sized based on its frequency. The read terminates 3 residues ahead of where the CDR3 ends, so the germline J gene completes it. This chain joins TRBV29-1 and TRBJ2-6, with 10 bases fitting TRBD1. This CDR3 region has 19 residues. Germline loops: CDR1 SQVTM, CDR2 ANQGSEA. Losses at the gene ends were 4 bases for V and 0 bases for J; bases not matched to a gene: 12. The CDR3 DNA, read in part, is TGCAGCGTTGTCCCGGGACAGGGGTCCGGGGACTCTGGGGCCAACGTC. This encodes CSVVPGQGSGDSGANV. The complete CDR3 reads CSVVPGQGSGDSGANVLTF.

Notes on this clone: The read terminates 3 residues ahead of where the CDR3 ends, so the germline J gene completes it. The chain uses TRBV18 and TRBJ1-4, with a tentative D call TRBD1 (5 bases). The germline CDR1 and CDR2 sequences are KGHSH and LQKENI. The CDR3 covers 15 residues. V was trimmed by 3 bases and J by 2 bases, leaving 10 bases between them. CDR3 bases read: TGTGCCAGCTCACCGACGACAGCGACTAATGAAAAA. It encodes CASSPTTATNEK. The complete CDR3 protein is CASSPTTATNEKLFF.

In regard to this clone: The read terminates 3 residues before the CDR3 end, so the remaining end is supplied by the germline J gene. This chain links TRBV6-2 or TRBV6-3 with TRBJ2-2, with TRBD1 identical over 7 bases. Germline trimming cut 2 bases from V and 6 bases from J; bases unmatched to any gene: 3. CDR1 MNHEY and CDR2 SVGEGT come from the germline V gene. The length of the CDR3 is 14 residues. The CDR3 DNA, read in part, is TGTGCCAGCAGTTACCCCGGGACAGCCGGGGAG. Its translation: CASSYPGTAGE. Given in full, the CDR3 is CASSYPGTAGELFF.

Remarks on this clone: The CDR3 extends 3 residues past the end of the read, so its final part is completed from the germline J gene. The chain carries TRBV19 and TRBJ2-7; no firm D call. The CDR3 loop spans 15 amino acids. Trimming removed 2 bases from V and 0 bases from J, with 11 bases in between. CDR1 LNHDA and CDR2 SQIVND come from the germline V gene (reference sequence). The CDR3 loop reads CASSISGSFSYEQYF. CDR3 DNA, as far as it was read: TGTGCCAGTAGTATATCGGGTAGTTTCTCCTACGAG.

Judged by frequency, this clone is medium-sized. The CDR3 end is not reached by the read, which stops 3 residues before it; the germline J gene fills it in. The chain has TRBV29-1 and TRBJ2-7; possible D gene TRBD1, 6 bases. CDR3 length: 13 amino acids. V lost 5 bases, J lost 6 bases, and 17 bases lay in between. Germline CDR1 and CDR2: SQVTM and ANQGSEA. Partial CDR3 DNA: TGCAGCGTTAACCAAGCAGGGGCGGGCGAG. This encodes CSVNQAGAGE. In full, the CDR3 is CSVNQAGAGEQYF.